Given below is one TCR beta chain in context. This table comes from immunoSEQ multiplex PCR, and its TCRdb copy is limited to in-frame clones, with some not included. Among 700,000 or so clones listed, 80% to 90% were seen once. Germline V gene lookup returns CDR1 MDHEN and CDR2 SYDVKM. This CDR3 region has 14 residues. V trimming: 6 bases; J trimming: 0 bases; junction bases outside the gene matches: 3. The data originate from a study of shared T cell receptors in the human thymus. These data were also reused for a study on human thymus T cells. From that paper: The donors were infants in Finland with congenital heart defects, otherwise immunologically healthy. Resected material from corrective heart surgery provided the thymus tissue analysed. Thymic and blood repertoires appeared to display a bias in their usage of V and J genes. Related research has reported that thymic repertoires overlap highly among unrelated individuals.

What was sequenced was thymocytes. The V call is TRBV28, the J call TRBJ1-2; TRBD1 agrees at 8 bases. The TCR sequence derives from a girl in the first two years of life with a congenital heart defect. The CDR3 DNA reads TGTGCCAGCAGAAGGACAGGGACTAACTATGGCTACACCTTC. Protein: CASRRTGTNYGYTF.